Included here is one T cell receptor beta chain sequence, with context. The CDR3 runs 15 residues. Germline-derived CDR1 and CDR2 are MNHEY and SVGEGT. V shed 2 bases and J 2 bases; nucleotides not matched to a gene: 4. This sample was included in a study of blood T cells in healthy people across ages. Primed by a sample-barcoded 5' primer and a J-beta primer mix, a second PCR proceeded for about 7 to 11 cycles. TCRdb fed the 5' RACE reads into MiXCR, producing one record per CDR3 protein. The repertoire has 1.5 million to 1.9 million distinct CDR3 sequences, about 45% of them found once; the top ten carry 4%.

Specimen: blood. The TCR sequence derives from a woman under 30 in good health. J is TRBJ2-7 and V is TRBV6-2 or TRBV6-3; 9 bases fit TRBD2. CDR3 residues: CASSYIPSGTYEQYF. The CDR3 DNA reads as TGTGCCAGCAGTTACATTCCTAGCGGGACCTACGAGCAGTACTTC.